The 32 T cell receptor beta chains presented below share a single source sample, sequenced in a study of T cells in Graves' hyperthyroidism and ophthalmopathy. RNA transcripts provided the source from which TCR beta CDR3 regions were amplified. During a first-round RT-PCR of the TCR CDR3, the HTBI primer set was used. TCRdb reprocessed the multiplex PCR reads via MiXCR and lists one record per CDR3 protein. The sample has around 290,000 distinct CDR3 sequences, 13% seen once; the top ten hold 6.5% to 10%. The specimen sequenced was blood. Source of these receptors: a woman aged 25 to 45 with Graves' hyperthyroidism that later progressed to Graves' ophthalmopathy.

In its sample, this clonotype was seen a few times. V is TRBV15 and J is TRBJ2-3; possibly TRBD1 for D (6 bases). The V end was cut by 8 bases, the J end by 0 bases, with 21 bases between. The CDR3 is 17 residues long. The germline V gene has CDR1 LNHNV and CDR2 YYDKDF (reference sequence). The CDR3 nucleotides read TGTGCCACCTCGACAGGCGTTGCTCCTGCTAGCACAGATACGCAGTATTTT. Translating gives CATSTGVAPASTDTQYF.

Note on this clonotype: A much larger clone differs by one base, so this may be a read error. The chain combines TRBV10-3 with TRBJ2-5; no clear D gene. The V and J ends lost 2 bases and 5 bases respectively, with 9 bases between them. There are 13 residues in the CDR3. CDR1 ENHRY and CDR2 SYGVKD come from the germline V gene. CDR3 nucleotide sequence: TGTGCCATCAGTGAGGGGGTCGGGGAGACCCAGTACTTC. Translating gives CAISEGVGETQYF.

This clonotype showed up just once. This chain links TRBV18 with TRBJ2-1, with TRBD2 matching over 14 bases. CDR1 is KGHSH and CDR2 is LQKENI in the germline V gene. V was clipped by 4 bases and J by 10 bases; unmatched bases: 9. This CDR3 has 16 amino acids. The CDR3 spells CASSRTPGLAGEEQFF. CDR3 nucleotide sequence: TGTGCCAGCTCACGAACCCCGGGACTAGCGGGAGAGGAGCAGTTCTTC.

This clonotype was seen a few times. The chain has TRBV4-2 and TRBJ2-2; TRBD1 is a possible D gene (5 bases). The CDR3 is 16 residues long. The germline V gene has CDR1 LGHNA and CDR2 YNFKEQ. Trimming took off 0 bases at V and 3 bases at J, with 11 bases between the two ends. As DNA, the CDR3 is TGTGCCAGCAGCCAAGATAGGGGTGCTGACACCGGGGAGCTGTTTTTT. It is translated as CASSQDRGADTGELFF.

The table lists this clonotype with many counts. The chain links TRBV13 to TRBJ2-6; D might be TRBD2 (6 bases). Per germline, CDR1 PRHDT and CDR2 FYEKMQ (reference sequence). V lost 5 bases and J 2 bases, leaving 16 bases between the germline ends. This CDR3 has 17 amino acids. CDR3 protein: CASSLASVDPGANVLTF. The CDR3 coding sequence is TGTGCCAGCAGCCTCGCTAGCGTGGACCCTGGGGCCAACGTCCTGACTTTC. The full variable domain, in which reference TRBV13 and TRBJ2-6 provide the parts outside the CDR3, is AAGVIQSPRHLIKEKRETATLKCYPIPRHDTVYWYQQGPGQDPQFLISFYEKMQSDKGSIPDRFSAQQFSDYHSELNMSSLELGDSALYFCASSLASVDPGANVLTFGAGSRLTVL.

This chain joins TRBV3-1 and TRBJ2-7; 10 nucleotides align to TRBD1. From germline, CDR1 is LGHDT and CDR2 YNNKEL (reference sequence). V gave up 4 bases and J gave up 6 bases; unmatched junction bases: 6. The CDR3 has 14 residues. This CDR3 reads CASSLGTGVAEQYF. The CDR3, as DNA: TGTGCCAGCAGCCTTGGGACAGGGGTTGCCGAGCAGTACTTC.

Many counts were recorded for this clonotype. V is TRBV9 and J is TRBJ2-5; the D is unclear. Trimming took off 3 bases at V and 1 base at J, with 7 bases between the two ends. The CDR3 length is 13 residues. CDR1 and CDR2 from the germline V gene are SGDLS and YYNGEE. The CDR3 nucleotides read TGTGCCAGCAGCGATTGGGCCCAAGAGACCCAGTACTTC. Its translation: CASSDWAQETQYF.

This clonotype was seen many times. CDR3 nucleotides: TGTGCCAGCAGCTCCGGACAGACAGTAGCCAAAAACATTCAGTACTTC. Amino acid sequence: CASSSGQTVAKNIQYF. The chain couples TRBV12-3 or TRBV12-4 to TRBJ2-4, with D possibly being TRBD1 (6 bases). The V end lost 6 bases, the J end lost 0 bases, and 15 bases lay between the germline ends. This CDR3 is 16 amino acids long.

The gene calls are TRBV11-2 and TRBJ2-1; D not certain. Trimming shortened V by 5 bases and J by 13 bases, and 6 bases separated the two germline ends. There are 9 residues in the CDR3. Looked up from germline, CDR1 is SGHAT and CDR2 is FQNNGV. The CDR3, as DNA: TGTGCCAGCAGCCCCTTACAGTTCTTC. Its translation is CASSPLQFF.

This clonotype was seen repeatedly, ten times or more. V usage is TRBV7-9 and J usage is TRBJ1-2; 10 nucleotides match TRBD1. The junction had 8 bases not matched to a gene; V was cut back by 5 bases and J by 2 bases. This CDR3 is built from 16 residues. Germline V gives CDR1 SEHNR, CDR2 FQNEAQ (reference sequence). CDR3 nucleotide sequence: TGTGCCAGCAGCACCACGGGACAGGGGCGGAACTATGGCTACACCTTC. Translated: CASSTTGQGRNYGYTF.

This clonotype was counted a few times. The chain has TRBV7-6 and TRBJ2-7; 7 positions agree with TRBD2. With 1 base clipped from V and 6 bases from J, the junction kept 9 bases outside the gene matches. In germline, CDR1 is SGHVS, CDR2 FNYEAQ. CDR3 size: 15 residues. CDR3 DNA: TGTGCCAGCAGCTTAGGGGGGGGTCGGTTGGGCGAGCAGTACTTC. Its protein is CASSLGGGRLGEQYF.

This clonotype was detected ten times or more. The chain links TRBV28 to TRBJ2-2; no firm D call. Trimming shortened V by 5 bases and J by 4 bases, and 11 bases separated the two germline ends. Per the germline V gene, CDR1 is MDHEN and CDR2 is SYDVKM. This CDR3 is 14 amino acids long. CDR3 loop: CASSHPSSTGELFF. DNA of the CDR3: TGTGCCAGCAGTCATCCGTCGAGCACCGGGGAGCTGTTTTTT.

V and J are TRBV27 and TRBJ2-2; 7 nucleotides line up with TRBD1. Germline lookup yields CDR1 MNHEY and CDR2 SMNVEV (reference sequence). This CDR3 is built from 14 residues. Trimming took 8 bases from V and 4 from J; bases not matched to a gene: 7. The CDR3 nucleotides read TGTGCCAGCGCATGGAACAGGGGCACCGGGGAGCTGTTTTTT. Its translation is CASAWNRGTGELFF.

There are many counts of this clonotype. The V gene is TRBV2, the J gene TRBJ2-5, with D maybe TRBD1 (7 bases). The germline CDR1 and CDR2 sequences are SNHLY and FYNNEI. Trimming took 3 bases from V and 5 from J, leaving 16 bases between them. This CDR3 spans 15 amino acids. DNA for the CDR3: TGTGCCAGCAGTGATCAGGGGCCAGGGGGGGAGACCCAGTACTTC. As protein: CASSDQGPGGETQYF.

This clonotype has at least ten counts. The chain uses TRBV15 and TRBJ2-3; D ambiguous. Trimming cost V 1 base and J 2 bases, with 10 bases left between them. Germline CDR1 is LNHNV and CDR2 is YYDKDF (reference sequence). This CDR3 spans 15 amino acids. This CDR3 is CATSRGASDTDTQYF. The CDR3 nucleotides are TGTGCCACCAGCAGAGGGGCAAGTGACACAGATACGCAGTATTTT.

Many counts were recorded for this clonotype. V gene TRBV28 combines with J gene TRBJ2-1; D gene uncertain. Germline V gene data show CDR1 as MDHEN and CDR2 as SYDVKM. The V gene lost 8 bases and the J gene lost 8 bases, with 10 bases spanning the gap. CDR3 length equals 11 residues. The CDR3 here is CASGPRDEQFF. CDR3 DNA sequence: TGTGCCAGCGGGCCGCGAGATGAGCAGTTCTTC.

The table lists this clonotype with a few counts. The chain combines TRBV9 with TRBJ2-7; 10 bases agree with TRBD2. With 4 bases clipped from V and 4 bases from J, the junction kept 11 bases outside the gene matches. CDR3 size: 16 residues. Per the germline V gene, CDR1 is SGDLS and CDR2 is YYNGEE. The CDR3 nucleotides read TGTGCCAGCAGCCGAGGCCTAGCGGGAGTATATTACGAGCAGTACTTC. Amino acid sequence: CASSRGLAGVYYEQYF.

This clonotype has a count of ten or more. The chain combines TRBV9 with TRBJ1-1; perhaps TRBD1 as D (5 bases). The V and J ends lost 4 bases and 1 base respectively, with 14 bases between them. Looked up from germline, CDR1 is SGDLS and CDR2 is YYNGEE. This CDR3 is 15 amino acids long. CDR3 residues: CASSSKTAPNTEAFF. The CDR3 coding sequence is TGTGCCAGCAGCTCAAAGACAGCTCCGAACACTGAAGCTTTCTTT.

This clonotype was seen just once. The gene calls are TRBV6-5 and TRBJ2-1; the match to TRBD2 covers 7 bases. The CDR3 consists of 14 residues. Losses at the gene ends were 0 bases for V and 6 bases for J; bases not matched to a gene: 2. Looked up from germline, CDR1 is MNHEY and CDR2 is SVGAGI. In DNA, the CDR3 is TGTGCCAGCAGTTACTCCCTAGCGGCCAATGAGCAGTTCTTC. Protein sequence: CASSYSLAANEQFF.

This clonotype was counted ten times or more. The genes are TRBV28 and TRBJ1-6; TRBD1 might be the D (6 bases). The CDR3 is made up of 16 amino acids. Germline V gene data show CDR1 as MDHEN and CDR2 as SYDVKM. V dropped 5 bases and J dropped 9 bases, with 20 bases sitting between them. The DNA of the CDR3 is TGTGCCAGCAGTGGTCTGGGACACGGACAAAGTTCACCCCTCCACTTT. This gives the protein CASSGLGHGQSSPLHF. Full variable domain (remainder filled in from reference TRBV28 and TRBJ1-6): DVKVTQSSRYLVKRTGEKVFLECVQDMDHENMFWYRQDPGLGLRLIYFSYDVKMKEKGDIPEGYSVSREKKERFSLILESASTNQTSMYLCASSGLGHGQSSPLHFGNGTRLTVT.

There are many counts of this clonotype. The rearrangement joins TRBV6-2 or TRBV6-3 to TRBJ1-2, with a weak D call TRBD1 (5 bases). CDR3 length: 15 amino acids. Germline assignment: CDR1 MNHEY and CDR2 SVGEGT. V was pared by 5 bases and J by 4 bases, with 17 bases between. The CDR3 loop reads CASSPSGTILYGYTF. DNA for the CDR3: TGTGCCAGCAGTCCATCCGGGACGATTCTCTATGGCTACACCTTC.

This clonotype was detected ten times or more. The CDR3 sequence: CASSQNYGYTF. For the CDR3, the DNA is TGTGCCAGCAGCCAAAACTATGGCTACACCTTC. V usage is TRBV7-2 and J usage is TRBJ1-2, with D unresolved. The CDR3 extends over 11 amino acids. The germline gives CDR1 SGHTA, CDR2 FQGNSA. Trimming removed 5 bases from V and 2 bases from J, with 3 bases in between.

This clonotype has more than one count but fewer than ten. The CDR3 is CASSLTGHSSSYNEQFF. DNA of the CDR3: TGTGCCAGCAGCTTAACGGGACACTCGAGCTCCTACAATGAGCAGTTCTTC. The V and J genes are TRBV7-3 and TRBJ2-1, with a weak D call TRBD1 (6 bases). Between the trimmed V and J ends, which lost 0 bases and 0 bases, there was a span of 12 bases. The germline gives CDR1 SGHTA, CDR2 FQGTGA. The CDR3 is made up of 17 amino acids. Full variable domain (rest looked up from reference TRBV7-3 and TRBJ2-1): GAGVSQTPSNKVTEKGKYVELRCDPISGHTALYWYRQSLGQGPEFLIYFQGTGAADDSGLPNDRFFAVRPEGSVSTLKIQRTERGDSAVYLCASSLTGHSSSYNEQFFGPGTRLTVL.

About this clonotype itself: This clone may be a read error of a much larger clone one base away. The V gene is TRBV20-1, the J gene TRBJ2-7, with D tentatively TRBD1 or TRBD2 (5 bases each). The CDR3 runs 13 residues. From germline, CDR1 is DFQATT and CDR2 SNEGSKA (reference sequence). V was pared by 0 bases and J by 5 bases, with 11 bases between. The CDR3 is CSARDRGGDEQYF. Here the CDR3 DNA reads TGCAGTGCTAGAGATCGTGGGGGTGACGAGCAGTACTTC.

The sample holds a few counts of this clonotype. The chain couples TRBV27 to TRBJ2-3, with no clear D. Trimming removed 2 bases from V and 2 bases from J, with 11 bases in between. The germline gives CDR1 MNHEY, CDR2 SMNVEV (reference sequence). The CDR3 loop spans 15 amino acids. CDR3 region: CASSLESVTTDTQYF. In DNA form, the CDR3 reads TGTGCCAGCAGTTTAGAATCGGTGACCACAGATACGCAGTATTTT.

The J gene is TRBJ2-2, the V gene TRBV11-2; tentative D call: TRBD1 (6 bases). Germline CDR1 and CDR2: SGHAT and FQNNGV. The V and J ends lost 5 bases and 5 bases respectively, with 12 bases between them. The CDR3 covers 14 residues. The CDR3: CASSPNRETGELFF. The CDR3 DNA reads TGTGCCAGCAGCCCGAACAGGGAAACCGGGGAGCTGTTTTTT.

This clonotype occurred many times. The V gene is TRBV7-2, the J gene TRBJ2-1, with TRBD2 matching over 11 bases. CDR3 length: 16 amino acids. Losses at the gene ends were 4 bases for V and 6 bases for J; bases not matched to a gene: 8. CDR1 and CDR2 from the germline V gene are SGHTA and FQGNSA. In DNA, the CDR3 is TGTGCCAGCAGCTCAAGCCCGGGACTAGCGGCCAATGAGCAGTTCTTC. This encodes CASSSSPGLAANEQFF.

This clonotype has ten or more counts. The chain has TRBV12-3 or TRBV12-4 and TRBJ2-5, with 9 bases that match TRBD1. Trimming cost V 6 bases and J 5 bases; bases outside gene matches: 16. This CDR3 contains 17 residues. The CDR3 spells CASSRSSLGQGRETQYF. The CDR3 DNA follows: TGTGCCAGCAGCCGATCTAGTTTGGGACAGGGTAGGGAGACCCAGTACTTC.

A word on this clonotype: This could be a read error, since a much larger clone is one nucleotide away. The rearrangement links TRBV7-2 to TRBJ2-3; TRBD1 is a possible D gene (5 bases). The CDR3 is made up of 15 amino acids. Between the trimmed V and J ends, which lost 4 bases and 0 bases, there was a span of 11 bases. Germline V gene data show CDR1 as SGHTA and CDR2 as FQGNSA. Here the CDR3 reads CASSSETASTDTQYF. The CDR3, as DNA: TGTGCCAGCAGCTCCGAGACAGCTAGCACAGATACGCAGTATTTT.

The sample holds many counts of this clonotype. The chain couples TRBV29-1 to TRBJ1-2; D ambiguous. CDR1 is SQVTM and CDR2 is ANQGSEA in the germline V gene. The length of the CDR3 is 14 residues. V was shortened by 2 bases and J by 6 bases, with 16 bases between the two germline ends. CDR3: CSVERRRRRDGYTF. The CDR3 nucleotides read TGCAGCGTTGAAAGAAGGAGGAGAAGGGATGGCTACACCTTC.

This clonotype was seen many times. This chain uses TRBV6-1 with TRBJ2-7, with D unclear. Per germline, CDR1 MNHNS and CDR2 SASEGT. With 2 bases removed from V and 5 bases from J, the gap between germline ends came to 13 bases. The CDR3 sequence is 14 residues long. The DNA of the CDR3 is TGTGCCAGCAGTGAATATGGGGAAACGGACGAGCAGTACTTC. Its protein product is CASSEYGETDEQYF.

The sample holds many counts of this clonotype. The genes are TRBV11-1 and TRBJ2-1; a possible D gene is TRBD2 (6 bases). There are 17 residues in the CDR3. The germline CDR1 and CDR2 sequences are SGHAT and FQDESV (reference sequence). The ends were cut back, 2 bases at V and 0 bases at J, with 14 bases in the middle. CDR3 sequence (DNA): TGTGCCAGCAGCTTAACAGCGGGTGGGAGCTCCTACAATGAGCAGTTCTTC. It translates to CASSLTAGGSSYNEQFF.